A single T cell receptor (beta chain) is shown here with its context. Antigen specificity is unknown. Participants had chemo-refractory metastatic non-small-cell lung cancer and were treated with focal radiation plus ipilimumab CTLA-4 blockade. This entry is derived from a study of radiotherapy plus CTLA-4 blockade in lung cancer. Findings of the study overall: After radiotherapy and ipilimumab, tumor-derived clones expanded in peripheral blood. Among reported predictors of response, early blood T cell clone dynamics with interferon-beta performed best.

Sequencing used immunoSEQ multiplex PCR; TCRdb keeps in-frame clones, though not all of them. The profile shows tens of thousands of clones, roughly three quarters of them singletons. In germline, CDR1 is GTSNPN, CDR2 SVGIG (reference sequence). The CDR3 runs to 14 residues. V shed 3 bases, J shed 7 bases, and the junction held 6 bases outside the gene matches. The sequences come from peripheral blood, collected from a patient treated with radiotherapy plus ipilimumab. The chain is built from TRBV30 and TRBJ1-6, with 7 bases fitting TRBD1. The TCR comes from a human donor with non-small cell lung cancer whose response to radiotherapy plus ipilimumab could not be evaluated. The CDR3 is CAWRRQGVNSPLHF. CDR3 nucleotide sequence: TGTGCCTGGAGAAGACAGGGAGTAAATTCACCCCTCCACTTT. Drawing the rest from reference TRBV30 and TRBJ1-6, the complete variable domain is SQTIHQWPATLVQPVGSPLSLECTVEGTSNPNLYWYRQAAGRGLQLLFYSVGIGQISSEVPQNLSASRPQDRQFILSSKKLLLSDSGFYLCAWRRQGVNSPLHFGNGTRLTVT.